A selection of T cell receptor beta chains follows, all from one sample in a study of OX40 agonist ivuxolimab in advanced cancers. Sequencing used immunoSEQ multiplex PCR; TCRdb keeps in-frame clones, though not all of them. The data contain about 73,000 clones, about 90% of them singletons. The starting material was CD4+ or CD8+ T cells sorted from blood, obtained in a trial of the OX40 agonist ivuxolimab. These receptors all come from an adult with an advanced solid tumor such as melanoma, head and neck, liver or kidney cancer. The CDR3 runs from the conserved cysteine through the conserved F or W. Each record gives: clone size, V gene, D gene, J gene, CDR3 length, CDR3 protein, CDR3 DNA. The D gene is left open where the match is weak. Not all rows give a size; the values are once, few, many and, for expanded clones, a class.

clone size: -; V gene: TRBV29-1; D gene: TRBD2; J gene: TRBJ2-1; CDR3 length: 13; CDR3 protein: CSAWTSGYNEQFF; CDR3 DNA: TGCAGCGCCTGGACTAGCGGGTACAATGAGCAGTTCTTC
clone size: -; V gene: TRBV6-5; D gene: -; J gene: TRBJ1-5; CDR3 length: 10; CDR3 protein: CASGSQPQHF; CDR3 DNA: TGTGCCAGCGGGAGTCAGCCCCAGCATTTT
clone size: -; V gene: TRBV6-1; D gene: TRBD2; J gene: TRBJ2-7; CDR3 length: 16; CDR3 protein: CASSGASGRRIYEQYF; CDR3 DNA: TGTGCCAGCAGTGGGGCTAGCGGGAGAAGGATATACGAGCAGTACTTC
clone size: -; V gene: TRBV19; D gene: -; J gene: TRBJ1-3; CDR3 length: 15; CDR3 protein: CASSVDGYSGNTIYF; CDR3 DNA: TGTGCCAGTAGTGTAGACGGATACTCTGGAAACACCATATATTTT
clone size: -; V gene: TRBV6-1; D gene: -; J gene: TRBJ1-3; CDR3 length: 13; CDR3 protein: CASSDFGGNTIYF; CDR3 DNA: TGTGCCAGCAGTGACTTCGGGGGAAACACCATATATTTT
clone size: -; V gene: TRBV5-1; D gene: -; J gene: TRBJ2-1; CDR3 length: 14; CDR3 protein: CASSLGEAYNEQFF; CDR3 DNA: TGCGCCAGCAGCTTGGGGGAGGCCTACAATGAGCAGTTCTTC
clone size: few; V gene: TRBV5-6; D gene: -; J gene: TRBJ1-2; CDR3 length: 13; CDR3 protein: CASRRAGNYGYTF; CDR3 DNA: TGTGCCAGCAGGCGGGCAGGGAACTATGGCTACACCTTC
clone size: -; V gene: TRBV16; D gene: TRBD1; J gene: TRBJ1-2; CDR3 length: 14; CDR3 protein: CASSQSTGAHGYTF; CDR3 DNA: TGTGCCAGCAGCCAATCTACAGGGGCCCATGGCTACACCTTC
clone size: -; V gene: TRBV28; D gene: TRBD1; J gene: TRBJ1-2; CDR3 length: 14; CDR3 protein: CASSLTGVEYGYTF; CDR3 DNA: TGTGCCAGCAGTCTAACAGGGGTAGAGTATGGCTACACCTTC
clone size: -; V gene: TRBV4-2; D gene: -; J gene: TRBJ2-7; CDR3 length: 11; CDR3 protein: CASSQTDEQYF; CDR3 DNA: TGTGCCAGCAGCCAAACCGACGAGCAGTACTTC
clone size: once; V gene: TRBV7-9; D gene: TRBD1; J gene: TRBJ1-2; CDR3 length: 14; CDR3 protein: CASSVGTGGRGYTF; CDR3 DNA: TGTGCCAGCAGCGTCGGGACAGGGGGGAGGGGCTACACCTTC
clone size: once; V gene: TRBV28; D gene: -; J gene: TRBJ1-2; CDR3 length: 15; CDR3 protein: CASHHSSGLGYGYTF; CDR3 DNA: TGTGCCAGCCATCACAGCTCGGGCTTAGGCTATGGCTACACCTTC
clone size: -; V gene: TRBV15; D gene: -; J gene: TRBJ2-1; CDR3 length: 11; CDR3 protein: CATSRNNEQFF; CDR3 DNA: TGTGCCACCAGCAGAAACAATGAGCAGTTCTTC
clone size: -; V gene: TRBV4-2; D gene: -; J gene: TRBJ2-6; CDR3 length: 16; CDR3 protein: CASSQPDGSGANVLTF; CDR3 DNA: TGTGCCAGCAGCCAACCGGACGGGTCTGGGGCCAACGTCCTGACTTTC
clone size: -; V gene: TRBV28; D gene: -; J gene: TRBJ2-2; CDR3 length: 17; CDR3 protein: CASSFPIRTPITGELFF; CDR3 DNA: TGTGCCAGCAGTTTTCCGATCCGGACCCCGATCACCGGGGAGCTGTTTTTT
clone size: -; V gene: TRBV11-3; D gene: TRBD2; J gene: TRBJ2-2; CDR3 length: 14; CDR3 protein: CASSLAGGPGELFF; CDR3 DNA: TGTGCCAGCAGTCTAGCGGGAGGCCCCGGGGAGCTGTTTTTT
clone size: -; V gene: TRBV6-4; D gene: -; J gene: TRBJ2-7; CDR3 length: 15; CDR3 protein: CATKGRGTVDYEQYF; CDR3 DNA: TGTGCCACTAAGGGCCGAGGAACAGTTGACTACGAGCAGTACTTC
clone size: once; V gene: TRBV6-1; D gene: -; J gene: TRBJ1-2; CDR3 length: 14; CDR3 protein: CASSEATGNYGYTF; CDR3 DNA: TGTGCCAGCAGTGAAGCTACAGGGAACTATGGCTACACCTTC
clone size: -; V gene: TRBV25-1; D gene: -; J gene: TRBJ2-7; CDR3 length: 17; CDR3 protein: CASSVKAGTETAYEQYF; CDR3 DNA: TGTGCCAGCAGTGTTAAGGCCGGGACGGAGACCGCCTACGAGCAGTACTTC
clone size: -; V gene: TRBV30; D gene: -; J gene: TRBJ1-5; CDR3 length: 13; CDR3 protein: CAWGTDSNQPQHF; CDR3 DNA: TGTGCCTGGGGTACAGATAGCAATCAGCCCCAGCATTTT
clone size: -; V gene: TRBV5-1; D gene: TRBD1; J gene: TRBJ2-1; CDR3 length: 17; CDR3 protein: CASSYRTGRKTYNEQFF; CDR3 DNA: TGCGCCAGCAGCTACCGGACAGGCAGAAAAACCTACAATGAGCAGTTCTTC
clone size: -; V gene: TRBV7-8; D gene: -; J gene: TRBJ2-7; CDR3 length: 16; CDR3 protein: CASSPRAQGSSYEQYF; CDR3 DNA: TGTGCCAGCAGCCCGAGGGCTCAGGGGAGCTCCTACGAGCAGTACTTC
clone size: -; V gene: TRBV7-3; D gene: -; J gene: TRBJ2-5; CDR3 length: 14; CDR3 protein: CASSSTISSGTQYF; CDR3 DNA: TGTGCCAGCAGCTCAACTATAAGCTCGGGGACCCAGTACTTC
clone size: -; V gene: TRBV7-9; D gene: -; J gene: TRBJ2-7; CDR3 length: 14; CDR3 protein: CASSTIQGRREQYF; CDR3 DNA: TGTGCCAGCAGCACAATACAGGGTCGGAGGGAGCAGTACTTC
clone size: -; V gene: TRBV15; D gene: -; J gene: TRBJ2-7; CDR3 length: 15; CDR3 protein: CATSRELARSYEQYF; CDR3 DNA: TGTGCCACCAGCAGAGAGCTAGCGAGATCCTACGAGCAGTACTTC
clone size: -; V gene: TRBV5-1; D gene: -; J gene: TRBJ1-1; CDR3 length: 15; CDR3 protein: CASSGTSGGNTEAFF; CDR3 DNA: TGCGCCAGCAGCGGGACCTCCGGGGGGAACACTGAAGCTTTCTTT